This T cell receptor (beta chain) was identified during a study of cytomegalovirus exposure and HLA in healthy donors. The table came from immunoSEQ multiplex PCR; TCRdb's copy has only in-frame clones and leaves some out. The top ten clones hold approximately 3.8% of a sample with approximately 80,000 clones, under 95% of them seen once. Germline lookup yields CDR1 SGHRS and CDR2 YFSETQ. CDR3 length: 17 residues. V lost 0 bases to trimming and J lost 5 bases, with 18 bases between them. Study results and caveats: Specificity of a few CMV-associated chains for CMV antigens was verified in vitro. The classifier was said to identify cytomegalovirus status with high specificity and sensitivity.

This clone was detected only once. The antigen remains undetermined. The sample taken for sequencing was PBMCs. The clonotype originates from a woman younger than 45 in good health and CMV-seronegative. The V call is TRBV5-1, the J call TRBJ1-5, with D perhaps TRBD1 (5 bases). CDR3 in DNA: TGCGCCAGCAGCTTGGCCGAGGAGGGGAATGGAGATCAGCCCCAGCATTTT. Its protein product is CASSLAEEGNGDQPQHF.